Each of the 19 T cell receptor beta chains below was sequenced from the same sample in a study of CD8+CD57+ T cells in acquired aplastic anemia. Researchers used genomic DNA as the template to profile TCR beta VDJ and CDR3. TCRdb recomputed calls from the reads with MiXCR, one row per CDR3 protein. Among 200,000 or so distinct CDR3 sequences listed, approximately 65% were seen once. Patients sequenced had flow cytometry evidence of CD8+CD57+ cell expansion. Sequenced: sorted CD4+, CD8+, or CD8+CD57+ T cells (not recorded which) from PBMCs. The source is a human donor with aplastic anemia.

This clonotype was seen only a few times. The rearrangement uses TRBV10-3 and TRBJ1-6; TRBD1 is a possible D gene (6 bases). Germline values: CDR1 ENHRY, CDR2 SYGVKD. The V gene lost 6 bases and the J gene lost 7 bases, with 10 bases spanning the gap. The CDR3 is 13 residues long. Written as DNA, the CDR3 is TGTGCCATCAGGGACAGATTGAATTCACCCCTCCACTTT. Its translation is CAIRDRLNSPLHF.

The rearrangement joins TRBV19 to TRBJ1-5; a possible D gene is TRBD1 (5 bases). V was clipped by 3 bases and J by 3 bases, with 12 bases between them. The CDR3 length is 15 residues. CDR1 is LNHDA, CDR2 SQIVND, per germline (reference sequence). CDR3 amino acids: CASSIPGTTNQPQHF. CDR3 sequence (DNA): TGTGCCAGTAGTATCCCAGGGACTACCAATCAGCCCCAGCATTTT.

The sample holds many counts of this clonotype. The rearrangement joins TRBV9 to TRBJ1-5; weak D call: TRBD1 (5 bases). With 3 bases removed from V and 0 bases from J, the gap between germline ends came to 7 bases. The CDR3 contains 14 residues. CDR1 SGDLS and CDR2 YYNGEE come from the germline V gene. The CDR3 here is CASSAGVSNQPQHF. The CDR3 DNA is TGTGCCAGCAGCGCGGGGGTTAGCAATCAGCCCCAGCATTTT.

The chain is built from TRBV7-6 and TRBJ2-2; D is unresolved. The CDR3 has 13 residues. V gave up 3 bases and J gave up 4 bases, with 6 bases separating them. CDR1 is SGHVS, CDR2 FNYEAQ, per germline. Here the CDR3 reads CASSLALTGELFF. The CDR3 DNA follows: TGTGCCAGCAGCTTGGCGCTCACCGGGGAGCTGTTTTTT.

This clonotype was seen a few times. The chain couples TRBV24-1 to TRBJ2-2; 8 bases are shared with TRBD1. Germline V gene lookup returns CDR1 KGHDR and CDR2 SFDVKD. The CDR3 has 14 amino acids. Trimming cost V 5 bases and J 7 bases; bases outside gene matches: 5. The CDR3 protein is CATSGTGKGGELFF. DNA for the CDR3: TGTGCCACCAGTGGGACAGGGAAGGGCGGGGAGCTGTTTTTT.

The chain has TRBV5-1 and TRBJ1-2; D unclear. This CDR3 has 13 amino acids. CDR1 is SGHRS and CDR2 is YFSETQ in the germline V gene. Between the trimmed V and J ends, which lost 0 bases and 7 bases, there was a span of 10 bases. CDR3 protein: CASSLEGLSGYTF. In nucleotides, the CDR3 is TGCGCCAGCAGCTTGGAGGGTCTCTCTGGCTACACCTTC.

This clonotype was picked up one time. CDR3 in amino acids: CASSEFEGTSSGANVLTF. The CDR3, as DNA: TGTGCCAGCAGTGAATTCGAGGGGACAAGCTCTGGGGCCAACGTCCTGACTTTC. The chain is built from TRBV25-1 and TRBJ2-6; D is perhaps TRBD1 (6 bases). V shed 1 base and J shed 0 bases, with 13 bases lying between them. CDR1 is MGHDK, CDR2 SYGVNS, per germline. The CDR3 length is 18 residues.

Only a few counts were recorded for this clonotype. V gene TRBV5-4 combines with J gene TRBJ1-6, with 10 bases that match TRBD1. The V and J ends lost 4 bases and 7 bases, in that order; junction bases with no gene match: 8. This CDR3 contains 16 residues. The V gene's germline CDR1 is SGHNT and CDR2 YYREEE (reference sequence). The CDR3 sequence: CASSPGTGATNSPLHF. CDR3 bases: TGTGCCAGCAGCCCCGGGACAGGGGCAACAAATTCACCCCTCCACTTT.

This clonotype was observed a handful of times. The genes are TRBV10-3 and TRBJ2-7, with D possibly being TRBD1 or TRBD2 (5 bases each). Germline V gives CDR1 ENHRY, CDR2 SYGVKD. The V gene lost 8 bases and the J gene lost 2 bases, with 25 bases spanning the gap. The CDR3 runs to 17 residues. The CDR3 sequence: CAIQLREGPSKTYEQYF. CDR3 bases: TGTGCCATCCAACTCCGAGAGGGACCTAGTAAGACCTACGAGCAGTACTTC.

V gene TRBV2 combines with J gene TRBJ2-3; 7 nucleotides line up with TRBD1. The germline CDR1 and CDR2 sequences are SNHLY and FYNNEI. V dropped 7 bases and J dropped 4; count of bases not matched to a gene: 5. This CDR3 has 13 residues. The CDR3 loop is CASNTGASDTQYF. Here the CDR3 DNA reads TGTGCCAGCAATACAGGGGCGTCAGATACGCAGTATTTT.

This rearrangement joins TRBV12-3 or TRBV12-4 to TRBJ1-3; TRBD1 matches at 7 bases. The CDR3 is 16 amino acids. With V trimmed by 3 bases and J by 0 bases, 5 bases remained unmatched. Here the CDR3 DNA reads TGTGCCAGCAGTTTGATGGCAGGGGGCTCTGGAAACACCATATATTTT. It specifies CASSLMAGGSGNTIYF.

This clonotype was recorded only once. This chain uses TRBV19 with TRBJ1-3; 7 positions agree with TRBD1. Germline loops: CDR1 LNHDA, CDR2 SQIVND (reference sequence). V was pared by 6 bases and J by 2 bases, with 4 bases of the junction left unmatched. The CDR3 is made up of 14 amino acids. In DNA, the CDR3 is TGTGCCAGTAGCGAGGGGGCGACTGGAAACACCATATATTTT. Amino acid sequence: CASSEGATGNTIYF.

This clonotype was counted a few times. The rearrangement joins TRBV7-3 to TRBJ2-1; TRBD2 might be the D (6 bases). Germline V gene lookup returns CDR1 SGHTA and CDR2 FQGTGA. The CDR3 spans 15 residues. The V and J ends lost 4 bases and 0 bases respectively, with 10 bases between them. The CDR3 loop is CASSSSVGSYNEQFF. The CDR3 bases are TGTGCCAGCAGCTCTAGCGTAGGCTCCTACAATGAGCAGTTCTTC.

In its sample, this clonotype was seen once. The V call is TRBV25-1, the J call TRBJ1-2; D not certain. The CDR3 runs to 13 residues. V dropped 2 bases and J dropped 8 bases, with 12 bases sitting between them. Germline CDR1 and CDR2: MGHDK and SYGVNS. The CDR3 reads CASSESVPRGYTF. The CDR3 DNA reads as TGTGCCAGCAGTGAAAGCGTACCCCGGGGCTACACCTTC.

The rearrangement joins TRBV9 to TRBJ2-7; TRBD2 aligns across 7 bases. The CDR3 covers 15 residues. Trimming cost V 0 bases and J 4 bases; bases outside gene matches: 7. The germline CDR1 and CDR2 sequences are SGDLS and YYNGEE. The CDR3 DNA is TGTGCCAGCAGCGTAGTGGCTAGCGGCGAGTACGAGCAGTACTTC. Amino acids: CASSVVASGEYEQYF. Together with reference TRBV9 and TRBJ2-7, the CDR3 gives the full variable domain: DSGVTQTPKHLITATGQRVTLRCSPRSGDLSVYWYQQSLDQGLQFLIQYYNGEERAKGNILERFSAQQFPDLHSELNLSSLELGDSALYFCASSVVASGEYEQYFGPGTRLTVT.

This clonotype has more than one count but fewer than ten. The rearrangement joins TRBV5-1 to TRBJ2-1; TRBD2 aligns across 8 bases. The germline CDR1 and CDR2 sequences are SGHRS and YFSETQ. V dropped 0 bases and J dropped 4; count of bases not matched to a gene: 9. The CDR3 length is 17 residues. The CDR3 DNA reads TGCGCCAGCAGCTTGGGCCTCGGCGGGGGGACATACAATGAGCAGTTCTTC. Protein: CASSLGLGGGTYNEQFF.

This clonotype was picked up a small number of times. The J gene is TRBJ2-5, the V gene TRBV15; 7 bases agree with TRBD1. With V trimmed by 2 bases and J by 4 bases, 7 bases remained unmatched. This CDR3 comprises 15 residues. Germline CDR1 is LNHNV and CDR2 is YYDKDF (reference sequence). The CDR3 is CATSRFTGTVETQYF. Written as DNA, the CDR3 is TGTGCCACCAGCAGATTTACCGGGACAGTAGAGACCCAGTACTTC.

The CDR3 region has the DNA TGCAGCGCTAAAGTGAACACTGAAGCTTTCTTT. This translates into CSAKVNTEAFF. The chain recombines TRBV29-1 with TRBJ1-1; D gene ambiguous. Trimming took 7 bases from V and 0 from J, leaving 6 bases between them. From germline, CDR1 is SQVTM and CDR2 ANQGSEA. This CDR3 is built from 11 residues.

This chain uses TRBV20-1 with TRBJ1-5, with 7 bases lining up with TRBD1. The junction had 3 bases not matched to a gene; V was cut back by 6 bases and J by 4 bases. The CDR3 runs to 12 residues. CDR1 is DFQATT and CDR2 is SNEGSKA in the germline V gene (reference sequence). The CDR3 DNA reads TGCAGTGCCAAACAGGGGAATCAGCCCCAGCATTTT. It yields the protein CSAKQGNQPQHF.